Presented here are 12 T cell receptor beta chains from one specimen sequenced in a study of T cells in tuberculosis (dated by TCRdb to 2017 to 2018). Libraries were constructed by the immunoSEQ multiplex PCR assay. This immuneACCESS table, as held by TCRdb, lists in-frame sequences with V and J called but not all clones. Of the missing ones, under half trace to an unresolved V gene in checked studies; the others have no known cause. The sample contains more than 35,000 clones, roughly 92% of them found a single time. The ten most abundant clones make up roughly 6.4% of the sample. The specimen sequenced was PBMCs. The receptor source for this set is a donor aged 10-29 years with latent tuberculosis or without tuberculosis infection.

CDR3 DNA: TGTGCCAGCAGGCAGGGGCGTGGGGGCACTGAAGCTTTCTTT. Residues: CASRQGRGGTEAFF. The V and J genes are TRBV6-5 and TRBJ1-1; tentatively, D is TRBD1 (6 bases). CDR1 is MNHEY, CDR2 SVGAGI, per germline. The CDR3 runs to 14 residues. Trimming took off 6 bases at V and 4 bases at J, with 15 bases between the two ends.

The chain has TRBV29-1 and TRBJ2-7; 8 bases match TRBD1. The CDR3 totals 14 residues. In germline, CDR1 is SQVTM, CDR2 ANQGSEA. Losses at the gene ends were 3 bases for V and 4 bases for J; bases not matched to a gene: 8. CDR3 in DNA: TGCAGCGTTGAGTTGAGTCAGGGGGCGTACGAGCAGTACTTC. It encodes CSVELSQGAYEQYF.

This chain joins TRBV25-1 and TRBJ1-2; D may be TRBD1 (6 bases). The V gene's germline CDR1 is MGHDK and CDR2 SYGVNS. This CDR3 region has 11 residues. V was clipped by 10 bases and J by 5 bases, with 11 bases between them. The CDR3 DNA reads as TGTGCCACCCGGACAGATTATGGCTACACCTTC. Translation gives CATRTDYGYTF.

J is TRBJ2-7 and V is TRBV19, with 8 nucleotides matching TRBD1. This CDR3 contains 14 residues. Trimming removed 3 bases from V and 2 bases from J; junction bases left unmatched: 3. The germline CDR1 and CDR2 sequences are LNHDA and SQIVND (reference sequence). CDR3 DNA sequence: TGTGCCAGTAGTATTCAGGGGGCCCCCTACGAGCAGTACTTC. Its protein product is CASSIQGAPYEQYF.

Here the CDR3 DNA reads TGTGCCACCAGCATGACTGACTACGAGCAGTACTTC. Encoded protein: CATSMTDYEQYF. The chain combines TRBV15 with TRBJ2-7; D is unresolved. The germline V and J ends were trimmed by 4 bases and 3 bases, with 7 bases remaining between them. The V gene's germline CDR1 is LNHNV and CDR2 YYDKDF (reference sequence). CDR3 length equals 12 residues.

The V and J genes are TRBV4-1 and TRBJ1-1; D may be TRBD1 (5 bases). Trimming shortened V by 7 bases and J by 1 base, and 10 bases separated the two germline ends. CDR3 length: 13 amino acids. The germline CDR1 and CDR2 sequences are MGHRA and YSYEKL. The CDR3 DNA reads TGCGCCAGCACGTTAGGACAGAACACTGAAGCTTTCTTT. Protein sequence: CASTLGQNTEAFF.

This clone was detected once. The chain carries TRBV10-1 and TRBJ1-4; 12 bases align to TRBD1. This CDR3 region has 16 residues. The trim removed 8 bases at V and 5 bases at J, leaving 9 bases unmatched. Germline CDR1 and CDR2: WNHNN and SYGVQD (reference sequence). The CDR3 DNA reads TGCGCCAGCCTTCCGGGACAGGGGGCGCGAAATGAAAAACTGTTTTTT. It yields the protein CASLPGQGARNEKLFF.

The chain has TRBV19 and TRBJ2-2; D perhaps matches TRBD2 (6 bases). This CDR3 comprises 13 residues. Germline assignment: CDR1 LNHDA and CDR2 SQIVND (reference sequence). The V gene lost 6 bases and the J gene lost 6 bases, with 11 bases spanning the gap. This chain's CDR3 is CASRLAGSGELFF. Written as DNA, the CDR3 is TGTGCCAGTAGACTAGCAGGGTCCGGGGAGCTGTTTTTT.

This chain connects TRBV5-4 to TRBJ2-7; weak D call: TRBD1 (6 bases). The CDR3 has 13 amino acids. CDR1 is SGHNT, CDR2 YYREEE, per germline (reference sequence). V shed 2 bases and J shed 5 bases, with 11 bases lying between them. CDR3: CASSFQGIHEQYF. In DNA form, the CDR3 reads TGTGCCAGCAGCTTTCAGGGGATCCACGAGCAGTACTTC.

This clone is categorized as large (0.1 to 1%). CDR3 amino acids: CASSSSLPGREQYF. CDR3 bases: TGTGCCAGCAGCTCCTCTCTCCCAGGAAGGGAGCAGTACTTC. The chain couples TRBV5-6 to TRBJ2-7; D gene ambiguous. The CDR3 totals 14 residues. Deletions cut 3 bases from V and 7 bases from J, with 17 bases between. CDR1 and CDR2 from the germline V gene are SGHDT and YYEEEE.

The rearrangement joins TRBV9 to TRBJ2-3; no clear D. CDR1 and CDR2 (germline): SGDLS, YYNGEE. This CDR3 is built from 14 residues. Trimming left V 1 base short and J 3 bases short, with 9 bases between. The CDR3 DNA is TGTGCCAGCAGCGTACAACCCCGGACAGATACGCAGTATTTT. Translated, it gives CASSVQPRTDTQYF. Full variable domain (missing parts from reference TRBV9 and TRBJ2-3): DSGVTQTPKHLITATGQRVTLRCSPRSGDLSVYWYQQSLDQGLQFLIQYYNGEERAKGNILERFSAQQFPDLHSELNLSSLELGDSALYFCASSVQPRTDTQYFGPGTRLTVL.

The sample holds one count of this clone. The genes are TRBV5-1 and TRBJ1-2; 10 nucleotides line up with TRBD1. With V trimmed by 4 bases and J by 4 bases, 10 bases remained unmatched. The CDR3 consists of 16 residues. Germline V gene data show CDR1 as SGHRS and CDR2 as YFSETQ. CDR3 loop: CASSIDAGQGVYGYTF. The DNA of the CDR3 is TGCGCCAGCAGCATAGACGCTGGACAGGGGGTCTATGGCTACACCTTC.